This TCR beta chain was captured in a study of T cells expressing NK-cell markers. Background on the study: The study drew TCR beta repertoires from sorted CD3+CD56+NKG2C+, CD3+CD56+NKG2C- and CD3+CD56-NKG2C+ T cells. There were seven HCMV-seropositive donors and one seronegative donor among the eight sequenced.

With the 5' RACE reads reprocessed, TCRdb shows one record per CDR3 protein and no DNA. The sample includes about 440,000 distinct CDR3 sequences. To note about this clonotype: What it binds is unknown.

Findings and limits, study-wide: Researchers report these clonotypes also headed the CD3+CD56-NKG2C+ fraction in several donors. Dominant NKG2C+ clonotypes made up roughly 1.0-7.0% of CD8+ T cells in six donors.

Material for sequencing was blood T cells: a sorted CD56 or NKG2C T cell subset, CD4+ or CD8+ T cells, or bulk PBMC T cells (not recorded which). The receptor was isolated from a woman between 18 and 69 years old in good health.

The CDR3 reads CASSYRAEETQYF. This chain links TRBV6-2 or TRBV6-3 with TRBJ2-5; the D call from TCRdb, TRBD1, cannot be confirmed without DNA. The CDR3 covers 13 residues. Germline lookup yields CDR1 MNHEY and CDR2 SVGEGT.